This TCR beta chain was documented in a study of graft-versus-host responses after intestinal transplantation. Study context: Among the recipients, transplants were multivisceral, liver-intestinal, or isolated intestinal. All of the recipients had induction that used anti-thymocyte globulin, then tacrolimus and steroids for 2 to 3 years. Study-level results: Some GvH clones appeared in ileal mucosa or blood before recipient bone marrow. Allografts of one patient group, those with graft-donor T cell macrochimerism, had high graft-versus-host to host-versus-graft clonal ratios.

Profiling relied on immunoSEQ multiplex PCR, and the TCRdb table lists in-frame clones only, not all of them. Seen here are 84,000 or so clones, 82% observed once, and the top ten hold around 0.8%. This clone occurred a few times. Its target is not known. Sequencing used unstimulated CD4+ T cells sorted from spleen or lymph node cells, obtained before intestinal transplant. This sequence originates from a human donor who received an intestinal transplant.

Here the CDR3 reads CSVREGSVNTIYF. Written as DNA, the CDR3 is TGCAGCGTTCGGGAGGGCTCCGTCAACACCATATATTTT. V and J are TRBV29-1 and TRBJ1-3; D gene unclear. The CDR3 has 13 amino acids. V was shortened by 5 bases and J by 7 bases, with 15 bases between the two germline ends. From germline, CDR1 is SQVTM and CDR2 ANQGSEA.